The entry that follows covers one T cell receptor beta chain sequence. Its antigen is currently unknown. The sample belongs to a study of Ad26.COV2.S vaccination and SARS-CoV-2 variants. Findings and limits, study-wide: The breadth of spike-specific CD8+ and CD4+ T cell responses after vaccination was reportedly substantial.

The treatment: over 15 received Ad26.COV2.S at low or high dose, single or two shots; 5 received placebo; per-sample allocation not given. All samples were drawn on day 63, counting from the first vaccine or placebo injection. Only in-frame clones appear in the TCRdb table, and some are missing; sequencing was by immunoSEQ multiplex PCR. The sample has almost 400,000 clones, around nine tenths seen once. CDR1 and CDR2 from the germline V gene are SGHNT and YENEEA. The length of the CDR3 is 14 residues. Trimming left V 0 bases short and J 6 bases short, with 9 bases between. The clonotype comes from a person between 18 and 60 years old who received the Ad26.COV2.S COVID-19 vaccine or a placebo. The source was peripheral blood, collected in a trial of Ad26.COV2.S vaccine versus placebo. This chain links TRBV11-3 with TRBJ2-1; D remains ambiguous. This chain's CDR3 is CASSLEFRSNEQFF. The DNA of the CDR3 is TGTGCCAGCAGCTTAGAATTCAGGAGCAATGAGCAGTTCTTC.